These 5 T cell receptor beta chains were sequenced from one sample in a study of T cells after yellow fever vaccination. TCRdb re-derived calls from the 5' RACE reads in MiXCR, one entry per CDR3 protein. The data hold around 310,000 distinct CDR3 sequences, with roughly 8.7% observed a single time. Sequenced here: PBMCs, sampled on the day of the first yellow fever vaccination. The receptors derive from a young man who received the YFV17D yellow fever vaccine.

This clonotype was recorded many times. The CDR3 is CASSARRGYTF. The DNA of the CDR3 is TGTGCCAGCAGCGCCCGGAGGGGCTACACCTTC. The J gene is TRBJ1-2, the V gene TRBV9, with no clear D. CDR3 length: 11 amino acids. V shed 3 bases and J shed 8 bases, with 8 bases lying between them. The germline V gene encodes CDR1 SGDLS and CDR2 YYNGEE.

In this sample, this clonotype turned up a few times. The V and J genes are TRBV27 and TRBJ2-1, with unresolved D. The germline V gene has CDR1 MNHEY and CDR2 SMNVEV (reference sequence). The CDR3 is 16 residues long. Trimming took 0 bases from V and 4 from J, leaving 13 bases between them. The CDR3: CASSLSISVPYNEQFF. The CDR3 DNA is TGTGCCAGCAGTTTATCTATCTCCGTCCCTTACAATGAGCAGTTCTTC.

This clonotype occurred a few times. The CDR3, as DNA: TGTGCCAGTAGTAATGCTCCGGGACGTCCTAGCTACGAGCAGTACGTC. Translation: CASSNAPGRPSYEQYV. The chain employs TRBV19 and TRBJ2-7, with D perhaps assigned TRBD1 or TRBD2 (5 bases each). The ends were cut back, 4 bases at V and 3 bases at J, with 19 bases in the middle. The germline CDR1 and CDR2 sequences are LNHDA and SQIVND (reference sequence). The CDR3 consists of 16 residues.

This CDR3 reads CASSPLKFGAFSGNTIYF. CDR3 bases: TGTGCCAGCTCACCCCTAAAGTTTGGGGCTTTCTCTGGAAACACCATATATTTT. The chain is built from TRBV18 and TRBJ1-3; tentative D call: TRBD1 (5 bases). Trimming left V 3 bases short and J 0 bases short, with 18 bases between. The V gene's germline CDR1 is KGHSH and CDR2 LQKENI. This CDR3 is 18 amino acids long. The entire variable domain, with the rest obtained from reference TRBV18 and TRBJ1-3, is as follows: NAGVMQNPRHLVRRRGQEARLRCSPMKGHSHVYWYRQLPEEGLKFMVYLQKENIIDESGMPKERFSAEFPKEGPSILRIQQVVRGDSAAYFCASSPLKFGAFSGNTIYFGEGSWLTVV.

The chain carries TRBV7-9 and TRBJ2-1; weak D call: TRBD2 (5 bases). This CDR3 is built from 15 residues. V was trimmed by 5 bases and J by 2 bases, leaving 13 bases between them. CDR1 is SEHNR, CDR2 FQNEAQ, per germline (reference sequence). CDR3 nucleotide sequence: TGTGCCAGCAGCGCACGGGGTAGCGCCTACAATGAGCAGTTCTTC. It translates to CASSARGSAYNEQFF.